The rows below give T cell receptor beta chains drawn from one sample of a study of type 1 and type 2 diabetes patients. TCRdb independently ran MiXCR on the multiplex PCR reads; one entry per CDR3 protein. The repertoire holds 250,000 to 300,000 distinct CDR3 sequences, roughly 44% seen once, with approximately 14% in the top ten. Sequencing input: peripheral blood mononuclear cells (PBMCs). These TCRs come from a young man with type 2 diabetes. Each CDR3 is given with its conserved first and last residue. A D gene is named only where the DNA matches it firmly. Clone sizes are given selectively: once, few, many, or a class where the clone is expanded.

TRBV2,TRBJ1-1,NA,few,TGTGCCAGCAGGTCCCTTGTGGGGGGCAGATTTAAAGACACTGAAGCTTTCTTT,CASRSLVGGRFKDTEAFF
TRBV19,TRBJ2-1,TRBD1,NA,TGTGCCAGTAGCGGACAGGGGGGTATTCTGGATGAGCAGTTCTTC,CASSGQGGILDEQFF
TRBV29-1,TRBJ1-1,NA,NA,TGCAGCGCCGGCGGGGGCGGGAACACTGAAGCTTTCTTT,CSAGGGGNTEAFF
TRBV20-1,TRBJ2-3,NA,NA,TGCAGTGCTAGCCGCGGGATAATCACAGATACGCAGTATTTT,CSASRGIITDTQYF
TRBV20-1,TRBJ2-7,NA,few,TGCAGTGCACTTCGGGACGCCTCCTACGAGCAGTACTTC,CSALRDASYEQYF
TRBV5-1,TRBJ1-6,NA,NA,TGCGCCAGCAGCCGGGATGATAATTCACCCCTCCACTTT,CASSRDDNSPLHF
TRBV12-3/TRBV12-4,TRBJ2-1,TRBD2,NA,TGTGCCAGCATCCTCCGGGACTACGGTTACAATGAGCAGTTCTTC,CASILRDYGYNEQFF
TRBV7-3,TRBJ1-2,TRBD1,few,TGTGCCAGCAGCTTAGACAGGGACTATGGCTACACCTTC,CASSLDRDYGYTF
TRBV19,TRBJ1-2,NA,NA,TGTGCCAGTAGTGGGGAAGGGTTTCCTAACTATGGCTACACCTTC,CASSGEGFPNYGYTF
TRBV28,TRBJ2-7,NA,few,TGTGCCAGCAGCCAAGAAGGAACCGTAACCTACGAGCAGTACTTC,CASSQEGTVTYEQYF
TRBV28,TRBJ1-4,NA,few,TGTGCCAGCAGTTTCCAGGGGAGGGAAAAACTGTTTTTT,CASSFQGREKLFF
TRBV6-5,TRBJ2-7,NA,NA,TGTGCCAGCAGTTCTTTCTTGAGCCACGAGCAGTACTTC,CASSSFLSHEQYF
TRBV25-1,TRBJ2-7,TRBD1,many,TGTGCCAGCAGTGGACAGGGACGCTCCTACGAGCAGTACTTC,CASSGQGRSYEQYF
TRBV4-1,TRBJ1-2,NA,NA,TGCGCCAGCAGCCAAGAAACCCTAGGACATTACACCTTC,CASSQETLGHYTF
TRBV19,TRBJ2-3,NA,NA,TGTGCCAGTAGTTCAGTTTCTAGCACAGATACGCAGTATTTT,CASSSVSSTDTQYF
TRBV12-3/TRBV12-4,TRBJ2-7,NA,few,TGTGCCAGCAGTTTAGGGTCGACGAGGGGCGAGCAGTACTTC,CASSLGSTRGEQYF
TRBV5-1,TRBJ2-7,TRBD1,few,TGCGCCAGCAGCTTGGCCTTGGGACAGGGGGCGGAGTACGAGCAGTACTTC,CASSLALGQGAEYEQYF
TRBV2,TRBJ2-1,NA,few,TGTGCCAGCATTGGAATCCAGGGAGTGTTGGACAATGAGCAGTTCTTC,CASIGIQGVLDNEQFF
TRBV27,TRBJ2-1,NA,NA,TGTGCCACCAGCAGCTTCCGGGACTCGAAGCTCTTC,CATSSFRDSKLF
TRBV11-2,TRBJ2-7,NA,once,TGTGCCAGCAGCTCCTACAGGGGAGGGTCCTACGAGCAGTACTTC,CASSSYRGGSYEQYF
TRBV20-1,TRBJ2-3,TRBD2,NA,TGCAGTGCTAGCGTACCTAGCGGGCTAAGCACAGATACGCAGTATTTT,CSASVPSGLSTDTQYF
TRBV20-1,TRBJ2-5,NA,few,TGCAGTGCTAGGAAGACTAGTCAAGAGACCCAGTACTTC,CSARKTSQETQYF
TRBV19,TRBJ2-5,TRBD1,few,TGTGCCAGTAGTGGAACAGGGGGCGCGGTACCACCGGCCCAGTACTTC,CASSGTGGAVPPAQYF
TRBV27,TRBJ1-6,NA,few,TGTGCCAGCAGTTTGTCAACAGGATTGAATTCACCCCTCCACTTT,CASSLSTGLNSPLHF
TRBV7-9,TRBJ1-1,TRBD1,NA,TGTGCCAGCAGTGCCGCCGGGACAGGGACCAACATGAACACTGAAGCTTTCTTT,CASSAAGTGTNMNTEAFF
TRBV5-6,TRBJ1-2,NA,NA,TGTGCCAGCAGCCCACCGAAGGCCTATGGCTACACCTTC,CASSPPKAYGYTF
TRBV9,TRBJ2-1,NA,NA,TGTGCCAGCAGCGTAGTCGGTGAGCAGTTCTTC,CASSVVGEQFF
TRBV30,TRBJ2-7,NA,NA,TGTGCCTGGAGTCTACAGGGCTACGAGCAGTACTTC,CAWSLQGYEQYF
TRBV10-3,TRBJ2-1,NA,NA,TGTGCCATCAGTGTAGCGGAGCCCATCTACAATGAGCAGTTCTTC,CAISVAEPIYNEQFF
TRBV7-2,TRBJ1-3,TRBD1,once,TGTGCCAGCAGCTTGGGAACCGGGACAGGGCCCTCCTGGGGAAACACCATATATTTT,CASSLGTGTGPSWGNTIYF
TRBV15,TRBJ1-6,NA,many,TGTGCCACCAGCAGGGCCCTCGGGGGGAAAGTTTCACCCCTCCACTTT,CATSRALGGKVSPLHF
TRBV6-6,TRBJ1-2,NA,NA,TGTGCCAGTACCGGGACACACTATGGCTACACCTTC,CASTGTHYGYTF
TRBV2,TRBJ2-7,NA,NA,TGTGCCAGCAGTCGGACAGATTACGAGCAGTACTTC,CASSRTDYEQYF
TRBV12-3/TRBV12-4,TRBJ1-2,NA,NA,TGTGCCAGCAGTTACGCGGCTGCGGATGGCTACACCTTC,CASSYAAADGYTF
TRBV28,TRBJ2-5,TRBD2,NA,TGTGCCAGCAGTTTAGCGACTAGCGGGGGAGAATACCAAGAGACCCAGTACTTC,CASSLATSGGEYQETQYF
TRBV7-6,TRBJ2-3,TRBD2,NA,TGTGCCAGCAGCCCACCGGCCGGGACTAGACCGTTGGATACGCAGTATTTT,CASSPPAGTRPLDTQYF
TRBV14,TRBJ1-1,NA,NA,TGTGCCAGCAGCCAATTTCAGGAGGCTGAAGCTTTCTTT,CASSQFQEAEAFF
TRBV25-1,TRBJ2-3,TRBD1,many,TGTGCCAGCAGTGACGAGGGACAGAATAGCACAGATACGCAGTATTTT,CASSDEGQNSTDTQYF
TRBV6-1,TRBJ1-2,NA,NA,TGTGCCACCCGGGACGCGACTAGCTATGGCTACACCTTC,CATRDATSYGYTF
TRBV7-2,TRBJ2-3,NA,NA,TGTGCCAGCAGCTTAGCGGGAGGAGCTGTCACAGATACGCAGTATTTT,CASSLAGGAVTDTQYF
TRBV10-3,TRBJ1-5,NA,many,TGTGCCATCAGTGAGTCCGGAAGCAATCAGCCCCAGCATTTT,CAISESGSNQPQHF
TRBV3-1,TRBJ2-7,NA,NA,TGTGCCAGCAGCCAAGATAGGTGGGAGCAGTACTTC,CASSQDRWEQYF
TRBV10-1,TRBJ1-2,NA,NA,TGCGCCAGCAGTGAATTTAGGGGAAACTATGGCTACACCTTC,CASSEFRGNYGYTF
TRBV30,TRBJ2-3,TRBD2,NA,TGTGCCTGGAGTCAAGGAGGCGGGGGTAGCACAGATACGCAGTATTTT,CAWSQGGGGSTDTQYF
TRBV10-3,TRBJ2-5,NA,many,TGTGCCATCAGTGCGGGAGAGACCCAGTACTTC,CAISAGETQYF
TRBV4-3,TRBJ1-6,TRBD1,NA,TGCGCCAGCAGCCAAGATCAGGGGACAGGGGGCCCACCCCTCCACTTT,CASSQDQGTGGPPLHF
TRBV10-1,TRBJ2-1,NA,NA,TGCGCCAGCAGTGAGGTAACGGCCGGTTACAATGAGCAGTTCTTC,CASSEVTAGYNEQFF
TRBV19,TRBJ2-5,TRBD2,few,TGTGCCAGTAACGGGAGGGAAGGTGTTGAAGAGACCCAGTACTTC,CASNGREGVEETQYF
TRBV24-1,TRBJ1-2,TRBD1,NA,TGTGCCACCAGTGATTTGAACAGGGGCTATGGCTACACCTTC,CATSDLNRGYGYTF